A single sample is the source of the 13 T cell receptor beta chains below, sequenced in a study of vaccination and CD4 T cells after COVID-19. An Oncomine TCR Beta short-read assay was used to sequence the DNA from cultured CD4+ T cells. TCRdb re-derived calls from the PCR reads in MiXCR, one entry per CDR3 protein. The data show approximately 12,000 distinct CDR3 sequences, roughly 48% seen once. Their cognate antigens are unknown. Treatment noted: roughly 10-day PBMC culture with coronavirus spike peptide pools or control peptides (ViraFEST assay). Sequences were obtained from CD4+ T cells from blood, cultured in vitro. The receptors derive from a human donor who had recovered from COVID-19.

This clonotype appeared a few times. The chain recombines TRBV6-5 with TRBJ2-7; D might be TRBD1 or TRBD2, each matching 6 bases. This CDR3 is built from 15 residues. Trimming removed 0 bases at V and 2 bases at J, with 11 bases between. From germline, CDR1 is MNHEY and CDR2 SVGAGI. The DNA of the CDR3 is TGTGCCAGCAGTTACTCGGGGGGCGCTACCTACGAGCAGTACTTC. Its translation: CASSYSGGATYEQYF.

This clonotype was detected a few times. The rearrangement uses TRBV19 and TRBJ2-3; D remains unclear. The CDR3 sequence is 11 residues long. Trimming took 5 bases from V and 2 from J, leaving 2 bases between them. CDR1 and CDR2 from the germline V gene are LNHDA and SQIVND (reference sequence). In nucleotides, the CDR3 is TGTGCCAGTAGTCACACAGATACGCAGTATTTT. This sequence encodes CASSHTDTQYF.

The sample holds a few counts of this clonotype. This chain uses TRBV20-1 with TRBJ1-2; 7 bases align to TRBD1. V lost 5 bases to trimming and J lost 0 bases; unmatched junction nucleotides: 6. CDR1 is DFQATT and CDR2 is SNEGSKA in the germline V gene (reference sequence). The CDR3 has 14 amino acids. CDR3 loop: CSAPFQGANYGYTF. CDR3 coding DNA: TGCAGTGCTCCATTTCAGGGGGCTAACTATGGCTACACCTTC.

The chain is built from TRBV12-3 or TRBV12-4 and TRBJ2-7; 8 bases map to TRBD2. V trimming: 5 bases; J trimming: 6 bases; junction bases outside the gene matches: 9. The CDR3 is 14 residues long. The CDR3 loop is CASSLGVAGREQYF. The CDR3 bases are TGTGCCAGCAGTCTCGGGGTAGCGGGACGCGAGCAGTACTTC.

This clonotype was counted between two and nine times. The chain combines TRBV7-9 with TRBJ2-5, with no clear D. Between the trimmed V and J ends, which lost 9 bases and 4 bases, there was a span of 9 bases. The CDR3 spans 11 residues. Germline assignment: CDR1 SEHNR and CDR2 FQNEAQ (reference sequence). Written as DNA, the CDR3 is TGTGCCAGTTCCGCCAGAGAGACCCAGTACTTC. As protein: CASSARETQYF.

The chain combines TRBV20-1 with TRBJ2-7; no clear D. V was cut by 0 bases and J by 4 bases, with 10 bases left in between. The germline gives CDR1 DFQATT, CDR2 SNEGSKA (reference sequence). CDR3 length: 13 residues. In DNA, the CDR3 is TGCAGTGCTAGAGACAGCCACGGATACGAGCAGTACTTC. Translated, it gives CSARDSHGYEQYF.

V and J are TRBV29-1 and TRBJ2-1; TRBD2 aligns across 8 bases. After removal of 5 bases from V and 9 bases from J, the junction contained 12 bases not matched to a gene. The CDR3 has 14 amino acids. Germline CDR1 is SQVTM and CDR2 is ANQGSEA. The CDR3 spells CSVHGSGGLGEQFF. For the CDR3, the DNA is TGCAGCGTTCACGGGTCGGGAGGGTTAGGTGAGCAGTTCTTC.

V and J are TRBV5-4 and TRBJ1-6; a weak D match, TRBD1 (5 bases). Germline V gene data show CDR1 as SGHNT and CDR2 as YYREEE (reference sequence). Trimming removed 4 bases at V and 13 bases at J, with 15 bases between. CDR3 length equals 13 residues. CDR3 loop: CASSKGWGWPLHF. DNA of the CDR3: TGTGCCAGCAGCAAGGGGTGGGGCTGGCCCCTCCACTTT.

The sample holds a few counts of this clonotype. The chain couples TRBV7-6 to TRBJ2-7, with TRBD2 matching over 7 bases. Germline CDR1 and CDR2: SGHVS and FNYEAQ. V shed 5 bases, J shed 0 bases, and the junction held 4 bases outside the gene matches. The CDR3 consists of 14 residues. CDR3: CASSLKRDSYEQYF. The CDR3 nucleotides read TGTGCCAGCAGCCTCAAGCGGGACTCCTACGAGCAGTACTTC.

CDR3 sequence: CASSLGPGQGNSPLHF. CDR3 bases: TGCGCCAGCAGCTTGGGCCCGGGACAGGGTAATTCACCCCTCCACTTT. This chain uses TRBV5-1 with TRBJ1-6; 9 bases agree with TRBD1. Germline CDR1 is SGHRS and CDR2 is YFSETQ. The CDR3 consists of 16 residues. V shed 0 bases and J 6 bases; nucleotides not matched to a gene: 4.

The genes are TRBV5-1 and TRBJ2-1; 16 nucleotides match TRBD2. Germline CDR1 and CDR2: SGHRS and YFSETQ. This CDR3 has 20 amino acids. The V segment lost 2 bases and the J segment 0 bases; nucleotides outside the gene matches: 8. In DNA, the CDR3 is TGCGCCAGCAGCTTATCAAAAGGGACTAGCGGGAGGGCCTCCTACAATGAGCAGTTCTTC. Protein sequence: CASSLSKGTSGRASYNEQFF.

This clonotype was detected only a few times. V usage is TRBV27 and J usage is TRBJ1-1; the D gene is possibly TRBD1 (5 bases). CDR1 and CDR2 from the germline V gene are MNHEY and SMNVEV (reference sequence). There are 16 residues in the CDR3. The V end was cut by 3 bases, the J end by 3 bases, with 17 bases between. The CDR3 DNA follows: TGTGCCAGCAGTTTTCTAGTGGGACTTGGGGACACTGAAGCTTTCTTT. This translates into CASSFLVGLGDTEAFF.

The chain links TRBV27 to TRBJ2-2; 12 positions agree with TRBD2. The germline V gene encodes CDR1 MNHEY and CDR2 SMNVEV (reference sequence). The CDR3 runs to 15 residues. V was pared by 4 bases and J by 4 bases, with 1 base of the junction left unmatched. CDR3 loop: CASSSLAGGTGELFF. As DNA, the CDR3 is TGTGCCAGCAGTTCACTAGCGGGAGGCACCGGGGAGCTGTTTTTT.